Listed here are 10 T cell receptor beta chains from one sample, sequenced in a study of shared clonotypes between healthy human individuals. Sequencing used immunoSEQ multiplex PCR; TCRdb keeps in-frame clones, though not all of them. The sample records approximately 740,000 clones, about 74% being singletons. The sequencing sample was made of memory CD4+ T cells sorted from blood. Subset described: CD45RA-negative fraction. These receptors all stem from a woman in her twenties or thirties in good health.

V and J are TRBV7-6 and TRBJ2-4; 9 nucleotides match TRBD1. The CDR3 is made up of 12 amino acids. Germline CDR1 is SGHVS and CDR2 is FNYEAQ. Trimming removed 5 bases from V and 9 bases from J; junction bases left unmatched: 2. The CDR3 spells CASSPGQGIQYF. DNA of the CDR3: TGTGCCAGCAGCCCGGGACAGGGCATTCAGTACTTC.

This chain connects TRBV5-1 to TRBJ1-1; the D is unclear. Germline CDR1 SGHRS, CDR2 YFSETQ. Trimming pared 8 bases from V and 6 bases from J, leaving 17 bases between. The CDR3 is made up of 13 amino acids. The CDR3 reads CASEALGASEAFF. CDR3 sequence (DNA): TGCGCCAGTGAGGCACTCGGCGCCTCTGAAGCTTTCTTT.

A word on this clone: Because it lacks the conserved phenylalanine or tryptophan at the end, this CDR3 is likely a read error. It is unclear where the CDR3 begins or ends on the DNA, so no DNA is shown, and the CDR3 is as TCRdb lists it. V is TRBV29-1 and J is TRBJ2-7; the listed D gene, TRBD1, was not tested against the DNA. Germline loops: CDR1 SQVTM, CDR2 ANQGSEA. The CDR3 is 10 residues long, ends included. CDR3 loop: CSALNRDPLN.

As regards this clone: This likely came from a read error, as a far larger clone is one base away. This chain uses TRBV11-2 with TRBJ2-3; no firm D call. V was shortened by 0 bases and J by 5 bases, with 9 bases between the two germline ends. CDR1 and CDR2 (germline): SGHAT, FQNNGV. The CDR3 length is 14 residues. CDR3 region: CASSLDTGGDTQYF. As DNA, the CDR3 is TGTGCCAGCAGCTTAGACACGGGCGGAGATACGCAGTATTTT.

V is TRBV2 and J is TRBJ1-5, with D uncertain. The CDR3 runs to 14 residues. The V gene lost 0 bases and the J gene lost 7 bases, with 10 bases spanning the gap. Germline V gives CDR1 SNHLY, CDR2 FYNNEI. The CDR3 sequence is CASSEAVNAQPQHF. CDR3 sequence (DNA): TGTGCCAGCAGTGAAGCGGTAAATGCCCAGCCCCAGCATTTT.

V and J are TRBV11-1 and TRBJ1-1; D is ambiguous. Between the trimmed V and J ends, which lost 5 bases and 1 base, there was a span of 11 bases. Germline CDR1 SGHAT, CDR2 FQDESV (reference sequence). CDR3 length: 14 residues. The CDR3 sequence is CASSHAAGNTEAFF. The CDR3 bases are TGTGCCAGCAGCCACGCGGCAGGGAACACTGAAGCTTTCTTT.

Only a few counts were recorded for this clone. The chain carries TRBV19 and TRBJ1-1; the D gene is possibly TRBD1 (5 bases). The CDR3 extends over 15 amino acids. Germline V lookup: CDR1 LNHDA, CDR2 SQIVND (reference sequence). V was clipped by 7 bases and J by 1 base, with 16 bases between them. DNA for the CDR3: TGTGCCAGTACCGACAGTCCACTCGGGAACACTGAAGCTTTCTTT. As protein: CASTDSPLGNTEAFF. Based on the CDR3 plus reference TRBV19 and TRBJ1-1, the full variable domain is DGGITQSPKYLFRKEGQNVTLSCEQNLNHDAMYWYRQDPGQGLRLIYYSQIVNDFQKGDIAEGYSVSREKKESFPLTVTSAQKNPTAFYLCASTDSPLGNTEAFFGQGTRLTVV.

This clone has just one count. In DNA, the CDR3 is TGTGCCAGCAGCTTATATCAGCGGGAGGGCCAGAATGAGCAGTTCTTC. It encodes CASSLYQREGQNEQFF. The J gene is TRBJ2-1, the V gene TRBV11-2; TRBD2 aligns across 10 bases. The V segment lost 2 bases and the J segment 7 bases; nucleotides outside the gene matches: 8. The CDR3 is 16 residues long. Germline V lookup: CDR1 SGHAT, CDR2 FQNNGV.

V and J are TRBV6-6 and TRBJ2-2, with 9 bases aligning to TRBD2. Losses at the gene ends were 7 bases for V and 3 bases for J; bases not matched to a gene: 6. The CDR3 runs 15 residues. CDR1 and CDR2 from the germline V gene are MNHNY and SVGAGI (reference sequence). CDR3 bases: TGTGCCAGCATCTCTAGCGGGAAGCACACCGGGGAGCTGTTTTTT. Translation gives CASISSGKHTGELFF.

V gene TRBV19 combines with J gene TRBJ1-2, with 8 bases fitting TRBD1. This CDR3 spans 16 amino acids. V shed 3 bases and J 3 bases; nucleotides not matched to a gene: 9. Germline loops: CDR1 LNHDA, CDR2 SQIVND (reference sequence). The CDR3 spells CASSIYYRGIDYGYTF. The CDR3 DNA reads TGTGCCAGTAGTATCTATTACAGGGGGATCGACTATGGCTACACCTTC.